This TCR beta chain was documented in a study of shared clonotypes between healthy human individuals. Sequencing used immunoSEQ multiplex PCR; TCRdb keeps in-frame clones, though not all of them. This sample carries 950,000 to 1,100,000 clones, 65% to 80% of them seen once, and the ten largest clones take approximately 1.5%. The CDR3 has 13 amino acids. V was cut by 5 bases and J by 8 bases, with 14 bases left in between. The germline CDR1 and CDR2 sequences are MDHEN and SYDVKM. Sequenced sample: memory CD4+ T cells sorted from blood. Stated subset: CD45RA-negative fraction. This receptor was taken from a man aged 18 to 29 in good health. The rearrangement links TRBV28 to TRBJ2-3; D gene uncertain. CDR3 DNA sequence: TGTGCCAGCAGTACCCCGACCCAACGTACGCAGTATTTT. Translating gives CASSTPTQRTQYF.